The 32 T cell receptor beta chains below were found in one sample sequenced in a study of cytomegalovirus exposure and HLA in healthy donors. Both 60 Vbeta primers and 13 Jbeta primers went into the PCR. The method was immunoSEQ multiplex PCR; TCRdb's version includes in-frame clones alone and lacks a portion of them. The sample lists 75,000 to 90,000 clones, 70% to 75% occurring once. Sequenced material: PBMCs. Receptors were obtained from a man between 60 and 75 years old in good health and CMV-seronegative.

As to this clone: A junction end diverges from the germline sequence, so it may reflect a read error. The J gene is TRBJ2-2, the V gene TRBV7-9; 12 bases line up with TRBD2. Germline V gives CDR1 SEHNR, CDR2 FQNEAQ (reference sequence). This CDR3 comprises 18 residues. The CDR3 protein is CSSSLAGLAGPNTGELFF. In DNA form, the CDR3 reads TGTTCCAGCAGCTTAGCAGGACTAGCGGGGCCGAACACCGGGGAGCTGTTTTTT. The full variable domain, rest sourced from reference TRBV7-9 and TRBJ2-2, is DTGVSQNPRHKITKRGQNVTFRCDPISEHNRLYWYRQTLGQGPEFLTYFQNEAQLEKSRLLSDRFSAERPKGSFSTLEIQRTEQGDSAMYLCSSSLAGLAGPNTGELFFGEGSRLTVL.

V and J are TRBV11-3 and TRBJ2-2; D remains unclear. Deletions cut 1 base from V and 4 bases from J, with 4 bases between. The CDR3 sequence is 13 residues long. Per germline, CDR1 SGHNT and CDR2 YENEEA. This CDR3 reads CASSLGATGELFF. CDR3 sequence (DNA): TGTGCCAGCAGCTTAGGGGCCACCGGGGAGCTGTTTTTT. Full variable domain (remainder filled in from reference TRBV11-3 and TRBJ2-2): EAGVVQSPRYKIIEKKQPVAFWCNPISGHNTLYWYLQNLGQGPELLIRYENEEAVDDSQLPKDRFSAERLKGVDSTLKIQPAELGDSAVYLCASSLGATGELFFGEGSRLTVL.

The rearrangement joins TRBV6-5 to TRBJ1-6, with D maybe TRBD1 (5 bases). The CDR3 sequence is 16 residues long. In germline, CDR1 is MNHEY, CDR2 SVGAGI. Trimming took off 4 bases at V and 5 bases at J, with 15 bases between the two ends. Written as DNA, the CDR3 is TGTGCCAGCAGTTTACGCGCGGACACTCATAATTCACCCCTCCACTTT. As protein: CASSLRADTHNSPLHF.

The chain employs TRBV14 and TRBJ1-1; 8 bases are shared with TRBD1. The germline V gene has CDR1 SGHDN and CDR2 FVKESK. Trimming took 0 bases from V and 4 from J; bases not matched to a gene: 16. The CDR3 is made up of 19 amino acids. CDR3 sequence: CASSQDRRQGMGRGTEAFF. The CDR3 DNA follows: TGTGCCAGCAGCCAAGATAGGCGACAGGGGATGGGAAGAGGCACTGAAGCTTTCTTT. Filled out from reference TRBV14 and TRBJ1-1, the complete variable domain reads EAGVTQFPSHSVIEKGQTVTLRCDPISGHDNLYWYRRVMGKEIKFLLHFVKESKQDESGMPNNRFLAERTGGTYSTLKVQPAELEDSGVYFCASSQDRRQGMGRGTEAFFGQGTRLTVV.

This chain joins TRBV6-5 and TRBJ2-7; D is possibly TRBD1 (6 bases). Trimming took off 0 bases at V and 3 bases at J, with 9 bases between the two ends. Germline-derived CDR1 and CDR2 are MNHEY and SVGAGI. This CDR3 has 14 amino acids. The CDR3 here is CASSYSPQGYEQYF. Written as DNA, the CDR3 is TGTGCCAGCAGTTACTCTCCACAGGGCTACGAGCAGTACTTC.

The chain has TRBV5-1 and TRBJ2-1; 8 bases line up with TRBD2. Trimming cost V 4 bases and J 7 bases; bases outside gene matches: 10. Germline-derived CDR1 and CDR2 are SGHRS and YFSETQ. The CDR3 is made up of 15 amino acids. This chain's CDR3 is CASSDPSGGANEQFF. In nucleotides, the CDR3 is TGCGCCAGCAGCGATCCTTCCGGGGGGGCGAATGAGCAGTTCTTC.

CDR3 nucleotide sequence: TGTGCCAGCAGCCTCAGAGGGAGGGAGGTGGCTGAAGCTTTCTTT. This gives the protein CASSLRGREVAEAFF. The chain links TRBV11-2 to TRBJ1-1; D call uncertain. The length of the CDR3 is 15 residues. V was clipped by 5 bases and J by 6 bases, with 19 bases between them. Germline lookup yields CDR1 SGHAT and CDR2 FQNNGV.

This clone has just one count. The CDR3: CASSAGGSEAFF. The CDR3 DNA is TGTGCCAGCAGTGCAGGGGGCAGTGAAGCTTTCTTT. V and J are TRBV6-6 and TRBJ1-1; 8 bases are a match to TRBD1. CDR1 and CDR2 (germline): MNHNY, SVGAGI (reference sequence). V shed 5 bases, J shed 7 bases, and the junction held 3 bases outside the gene matches. The CDR3 spans 12 residues.

The chain employs TRBV18 and TRBJ2-7, with 8 positions matching TRBD1. The trim removed 3 bases at V and 2 bases at J, leaving 12 bases unmatched. Germline CDR1 KGHSH, CDR2 LQKENI. This CDR3 is built from 17 residues. CDR3 DNA sequence: TGTGCCAGCTCACCTCTTATCCCGGGACAGGCTGCCTACGAGCAGTACTTC. Amino acids: CASSPLIPGQAAYEQYF. The full variable domain, rest sourced from reference TRBV18 and TRBJ2-7, is NAGVMQNPRHLVRRRGQEARLRCSPMKGHSHVYWYRQLPEEGLKFMVYLQKENIIDESGMPKERFSAEFPKEGPSILRIQQVVRGDSAAYFCASSPLIPGQAAYEQYFGPGTRLTVT.

In this sample, this clone turned up a few times. The chain is built from TRBV6-6 and TRBJ1-5, with a weak D call TRBD1 (6 bases). This CDR3 region has 16 residues. Trimming took 2 bases from V and 2 from J, leaving 13 bases between them. Germline V gene data show CDR1 as MNHNY and CDR2 as SVGAGI (reference sequence). In DNA, the CDR3 is TGTGCCAGCAGTTACGTACAGGGTAGGGGCAATCAGCCCCAGCATTTT. This sequence encodes CASSYVQGRGNQPQHF.

V is TRBV5-6 and J is TRBJ2-3; 9 positions agree with TRBD2. Losses at the gene ends were 1 base for V and 2 bases for J; bases not matched to a gene: 8. The germline V gene encodes CDR1 SGHDT and CDR2 YYEEEE. CDR3 size: 17 residues. The CDR3 loop reads CASSLTAGLATTDTQYF. CDR3 nucleotide sequence: TGTGCCAGCAGCTTGACGGCGGGACTAGCAACCACAGATACGCAGTATTTT.

This clone was observed a few times. The genes are TRBV28 and TRBJ1-5; TRBD1 is a possible D gene (5 bases). This CDR3 has 16 residues. Trimming cost V 5 bases and J 0 bases, with 14 bases left between them. Germline-derived CDR1 and CDR2 are MDHEN and SYDVKM. The CDR3 spells CASSPQGGYSNQPQHF. CDR3 DNA: TGTGCCAGCAGTCCCCAGGGAGGGTATAGCAATCAGCCCCAGCATTTT.

This clone was counted between two and nine times. This chain connects TRBV28 to TRBJ1-1; D ambiguous. The CDR3 covers 14 residues. Germline V CDR1 and CDR2: MDHEN, SYDVKM. Trimming left V 3 bases short and J 5 bases short, with 13 bases between. The chain's CDR3 is CASSFRPSGTEAFF. CDR3 sequence (DNA): TGTGCCAGCAGTTTCAGACCCTCGGGGACTGAAGCTTTCTTT.

The gene calls are TRBV27 and TRBJ2-7; 7 bases line up with TRBD2. In germline, CDR1 is MNHEY, CDR2 SMNVEV (reference sequence). This CDR3 region has 14 residues. The V and J ends lost 4 bases and 0 bases, in that order; junction bases with no gene match: 3. CDR3 sequence (DNA): TGTGCCAGCAGTTACAGCGGGGACTCCTACGAGCAGTACTTC. Encoded protein: CASSYSGDSYEQYF.

The rearrangement uses TRBV2 and TRBJ2-7; D is possibly TRBD1 (6 bases). This CDR3 has 16 residues. V was clipped by 8 bases and J by 2 bases, with 22 bases between them. Germline CDR1 and CDR2: SNHLY and FYNNEI. The CDR3 DNA is TGTGCCAGCCTTAAAGACGGGGCAGGGGCCACCTACGAGCAGTACTTC. Translation gives CASLKDGAGATYEQYF.

This clone occurred a few times. V is TRBV9 and J is TRBJ1-2, with D uncertain. Germline V lookup: CDR1 SGDLS, CDR2 YYNGEE. The CDR3 extends over 19 amino acids. With 0 bases removed from V and 2 bases from J, the gap between germline ends came to 23 bases. CDR3 sequence (DNA): TGTGCCAGCAGCGTAGCTAGGAGGGCCCGGAGGCCGAGAAACTATGGCTACACCTTC. Translation gives CASSVARRARRPRNYGYTF.

The rearrangement links TRBV4-1 to TRBJ2-1, with 10 bases fitting TRBD2. The CDR3 is 17 residues long. Germline lookup yields CDR1 MGHRA and CDR2 YSYEKL. Trimming removed 4 bases from V and 5 bases from J; junction bases left unmatched: 11. The CDR3 DNA follows: TGCGCCAGCAGCCCCCGCCTAGCGGGGGCGCCTGACAATGAGCAGTTCTTC. The encoded protein is CASSPRLAGAPDNEQFF.

The chain uses TRBV5-1 and TRBJ1-3; D is unclear. Deletions cut 1 base from V and 8 bases from J, with 13 bases between. Germline CDR1 is SGHRS and CDR2 is YFSETQ. This CDR3 spans 14 amino acids. The CDR3 here is CASSLYDITDTIYF. The CDR3 region has the DNA TGCGCCAGCAGCTTGTATGACATAACGGACACCATATATTTT. The variable domain in full, completed from reference TRBV5-1 and TRBJ1-3, reads KAGVTQTPRYLIKTRGQQVTLSCSPISGHRSVSWYQQTPGQGLQFLFEYFSETQRNKGNFPGRFSGRQFSNSRSEMNVSTLELGDSALYLCASSLYDITDTIYFGEGSWLTVV.

This clone showed up just once. V is TRBV7-8 and J is TRBJ1-5; maybe TRBD1 (5 bases). V was pared by 3 bases and J by 8 bases, with 11 bases between. The CDR3 is 13 residues long. Per germline, CDR1 SGHVS and CDR2 FQNEAQ. DNA for the CDR3: TGTGCCAGCAGCTTGGGGGGTTTGAAGCCCCAGCATTTT. Protein: CASSLGGLKPQHF.

This clone occurred a few times. The V call is TRBV4-1, the J call TRBJ2-7; 8 nucleotides agree with TRBD1. The CDR3 totals 15 residues. In germline, CDR1 is MGHRA, CDR2 YSYEKL. Unmatched junction bases numbered 5, after V lost 1 base and J lost 3 bases. CDR3 DNA sequence: TGCGCCAGCAGCCAAGGGACAGGGCGGCGCTACGAGCAGTACTTC. This sequence encodes CASSQGTGRRYEQYF.

As to this clone: The germline gene is not matched at one end of the junction; a read error may be the cause. The chain joins TRBV6-1 to TRBJ1-1; 8 bases align to TRBD1. Germline V gene sequence: CDR1 MNHNS, CDR2 SASEGT. The CDR3 is 14 amino acids. The CDR3 DNA sequence: TGTGCCAGCAGAGAAGGGACAGGGAACACTGAAGCTTTCTTT. Its translation is CASREGTGNTEAFF.

CDR3 sequence (DNA): TGTGCCAGCAGCTTATCCAGGGGCACCGGGGAGCTGTTTTTT. Its protein product is CASSLSRGTGELFF. The V and J genes are TRBV7-8 and TRBJ2-2; TRBD1 might be the D (6 bases). CDR3 length: 14 residues. Trimming cost V 2 bases and J 4 bases, with 8 bases left between them. Per the germline V gene, CDR1 is SGHVS and CDR2 is FQNEAQ.

The chain combines TRBV19 with TRBJ1-1, with TRBD1 as a possible D gene (6 bases). CDR3 length equals 13 residues. CDR1 is LNHDA, CDR2 SQIVND, per germline (reference sequence). Trimming pared 7 bases from V and 3 bases from J, leaving 12 bases between. The CDR3: CASNQGRDTEAFF. The CDR3 DNA follows: TGTGCCAGTAATCAGGGGAGGGACACTGAAGCTTTCTTT. Based on the CDR3 plus reference TRBV19 and TRBJ1-1, the full variable domain is DGGITQSPKYLFRKEGQNVTLSCEQNLNHDAMYWYRQDPGQGLRLIYYSQIVNDFQKGDIAEGYSVSREKKESFPLTVTSAQKNPTAFYLCASNQGRDTEAFFGQGTRLTVV.

The genes are TRBV6-6 and TRBJ1-1, with 8 nucleotides matching TRBD1. V lost 5 bases and J lost 5; bases outside the gene matches: 10. The CDR3 is 15 amino acids. Germline-derived CDR1 and CDR2 are MNHNY and SVGAGI (reference sequence). The DNA for the CDR3 is TGTGCCAGCAGTGGGCAGGGGGCCGCCTTGACTGAAGCTTTCTTT. Its translation: CASSGQGAALTEAFF.

The rearrangement links TRBV7-2 to TRBJ2-1; 12 bases line up with TRBD2. V lost 0 bases to trimming and J lost 7 bases; unmatched junction nucleotides: 7. From germline, CDR1 is SGHTA and CDR2 FQGNSA. This CDR3 has 17 amino acids. CDR3 nucleotides: TGTGCCAGCAGCTTAGCGCGGCCTAGCGGGGGGGGTAATGAGCAGTTCTTC. Protein product: CASSLARPSGGGNEQFF.

The chain employs TRBV28 and TRBJ2-1, with a weak D call TRBD2 (6 bases). The germline gives CDR1 MDHEN, CDR2 SYDVKM. This CDR3 has 14 residues. Deletions cut 1 base from V and 7 bases from J, with 11 bases between. The CDR3 DNA sequence: TGTGCCAGCAGTTTATTGGGCGCGGGGAATGAGCAGTTCTTC. Translation: CASSLLGAGNEQFF.

The chain uses TRBV5-1 and TRBJ2-7; 8 nucleotides align to TRBD1. The CDR3 covers 15 residues. After removal of 5 bases from V and 0 bases from J, the junction contained 7 bases not matched to a gene. Looked up from germline, CDR1 is SGHRS and CDR2 is YFSETQ. CDR3 amino acids: CASSYRQGSSYEQYF. CDR3 coding DNA: TGCGCCAGCAGTTACCGACAGGGGAGCTCCTACGAGCAGTACTTC. Complete variable domain (other parts from reference TRBV5-1 and TRBJ2-7): KAGVTQTPRYLIKTRGQQVTLSCSPISGHRSVSWYQQTPGQGLQFLFEYFSETQRNKGNFPGRFSGRQFSNSRSEMNVSTLELGDSALYLCASSYRQGSSYEQYFGPGTRLTVT.

This chain uses TRBV14 with TRBJ1-2, with unresolved D. The CDR3 runs to 15 residues. Trimming removed 0 bases from V and 6 bases from J, with 14 bases in between. CDR1 is SGHDN, CDR2 FVKESK, per germline. The CDR3 sequence is CASSQDWFGQDGYTF. For the CDR3, the DNA is TGTGCCAGCAGCCAAGATTGGTTCGGTCAAGATGGCTACACCTTC.

The chain has TRBV9 and TRBJ1-6; 8 bases map to TRBD1. V was pared by 0 bases and J by 10 bases, with 6 bases of the junction left unmatched. Germline CDR1 reads SGDLS; CDR2 reads YYNGEE. This CDR3 region has 15 residues. DNA of the CDR3: TGTGCCAGCAGCGTAGGAGGACAGGGTACGTCACCCCTCCACTTT. Translating it yields CASSVGGQGTSPLHF. Variable domain in full (rest from reference TRBV9 and TRBJ1-6): DSGVTQTPKHLITATGQRVTLRCSPRSGDLSVYWYQQSLDQGLQFLIQYYNGEERAKGNILERFSAQQFPDLHSELNLSSLELGDSALYFCASSVGGQGTSPLHFGNGTRLTVT.

The J gene is TRBJ1-4, the V gene TRBV9; maybe TRBD1 (5 bases). Trimming left V 4 bases short and J 3 bases short, with 13 bases between. This CDR3 region has 15 residues. Germline CDR1 is SGDLS and CDR2 is YYNGEE. The CDR3 region has the DNA TGTGCCAGCAGCCCTCCTGGGGGGGCTAATGAAAAACTGTTTTTT. It is translated as CASSPPGGANEKLFF.

V gene TRBV13 combines with J gene TRBJ2-7; 7 bases map to TRBD2. CDR3 length: 17 residues. V lost 2 bases, J lost 4 bases, and 14 bases stayed unmatched. Germline V gene sequence: CDR1 PRHDT, CDR2 FYEKMQ (reference sequence). CDR3 bases: TGTGCCAGCAGCTTAATGGCCTGGGCGGGAGAGACTTACGAGCAGTACTTC. It is translated as CASSLMAWAGETYEQYF.

The chain has TRBV18 and TRBJ2-5; 11 bases match TRBD2. Germline lookup yields CDR1 KGHSH and CDR2 LQKENI. The CDR3 extends over 15 amino acids. V gave up 3 bases and J gave up 5 bases; unmatched junction bases: 5. CDR3: CASSPTGTSGETQYF. Here the CDR3 DNA reads TGTGCCAGCTCACCCACCGGGACTAGCGGTGAGACCCAGTACTTC.